A selection of T cell receptor beta chains follows, all from one sample in a study of spatial heterogeneity in lung cancer. Using its own MiXCR run on the 5' RACE reads, TCRdb lists one record per CDR3 protein. There are around 110,000 distinct CDR3 sequences in the sample; roughly an eighth occur only once, and around a sixth lies in the top ten. The sequencing used PBMCs, collected at follow-up. The receptor source for this set is a male donor with early-stage non-small cell lung cancer. Each CDR3 is given with its conserved first and last residue. The D gene is left open where the match is weak. Some rows have no size entry. The others give once, few or many, or a class for an expanded clone.

D	V	size	J	CDR3	DNA
TRBD2	TRBV20-1	few	TRBJ2-1	CSARDRLAGAYYNEQFF	TGCAGTGCTAGAGATCGGCTAGCGGGGGCCTACTACAATGAGCAGTTCTTC
TRBD1	TRBV2	many	TRBJ1-1	CASEGQRNTEAFF	TGTGCCAGCGAGGGACAGAGAAACACTGAAGCTTTCTTT
-	TRBV4-1	many	TRBJ2-1	CASSREAGSSYNEQFF	TGCGCCAGCAGCCGCGAGGCAGGGAGCTCCTACAATGAGCAGTTCTTC
TRBD2	TRBV15	-	TRBJ2-1	CATSSKSGVFFSEQFF	TGTGCCACCAGCAGTAAAAGCGGGGTATTTTTTAGTGAGCAGTTCTTC
-	TRBV2	-	TRBJ2-7	CASSELSTYEQYF	TGTGCCAGCAGTGAATTGTCGACCTACGAGCAGTACTTC
-	TRBV5-6	few	TRBJ2-7	CASSFGGEQYF	TGTGCCAGCAGCTTCGGGGGCGAGCAGTACTTC
-	TRBV20-1	-	TRBJ2-7	CSASVQGTYEQYF	TGCAGTGCAAGCGTCCAGGGGACCTACGAGCAGTACTTC
-	TRBV7-2	many	TRBJ1-1	CASSSSRAFF	TGTGCCAGCAGCTCCTCGCGGGCTTTCTTT
-	TRBV7-9	few	TRBJ1-2	CASSLGDNYGYTF	TGTGCCAGCAGCTTAGGGGATAACTATGGCTACACCTTC
-	TRBV7-9	-	TRBJ1-4	CASSLGVSATNEKLFF	TGTGCCAGCAGCTTGGGGGTCTCTGCAACTAATGAAAAACTGTTTTTT
TRBD1	TRBV7-2	few	TRBJ2-4	CASSLARQGTAIQYF	TGTGCCAGCAGCTTAGCGCGACAGGGTACGGCCATTCAGTACTTC
TRBD1	TRBV27	-	TRBJ2-7	CASSWDRGSYEQYF	TGTGCCAGCAGTTGGGACAGGGGGTCCTACGAGCAGTACTTC
-	TRBV10-3	many	TRBJ1-1	CAISGGGRTNTEAFF	TGTGCCATCAGTGGGGGGGGACGGACGAACACTGAAGCTTTCTTT
TRBD1	TRBV12-3/TRBV12-4	-	TRBJ2-1	CASSTRDRGSNEQFF	TGTGCCAGCAGTACCCGGGACAGGGGATCGAATGAGCAGTTCTTC
-	TRBV5-4	few	TRBJ2-5	CASSLLRGDGTQYF	TGTGCCAGCAGCTTGTTAAGAGGGGATGGGACCCAGTACTTC
-	TRBV12-3/TRBV12-4	few	TRBJ1-4	CASSQGEKLFF	TGTGCCAGCAGTCAGGGGGAAAAACTGTTTTTT
TRBD2	TRBV5-4	-	TRBJ2-3	CAGASGGPSTDTQYF	TGTGCCGGGGCTAGCGGGGGGCCTAGCACAGATACGCAGTATTTT
-	TRBV7-2	-	TRBJ1-1	CASSLATYTEAFF	TGTGCCAGCAGCTTAGCGACATACACTGAAGCTTTCTTT
-	TRBV4-3	-	TRBJ2-5	CASSQDRGETQYF	TGCGCCAGCAGCCAAGATAGGGGCGAGACCCAGTACTTC
-	TRBV29-1	many	TRBJ2-7	CSVELYTSITYEQYF	TGCAGCGTTGAACTCTATACCTCAATTACCTACGAGCAGTACTTC
TRBD2	TRBV28	few	TRBJ2-7	CASSKLAGGYYEQYF	TGTGCCAGCAGTAAACTAGCGGGTGGATACTACGAGCAGTACTTC
-	TRBV28	few	TRBJ1-6	CASSPPPGQGLPLHF	TGTGCCAGCAGTCCCCCGCCAGGGCAAGGTTTACCCCTCCACTTT
-	TRBV20-1	few	TRBJ2-1	CSATSSDEQFF	TGCAGTGCTACGAGCTCGGATGAGCAGTTCTTC
-	TRBV4-1	few	TRBJ1-4	CAIRDAGAEKLFF	TGCGCCATCCGGGACGCAGGGGCGGAAAAACTGTTTTTT
TRBD2	TRBV24-1	-	TRBJ2-7	CATSDPGTSGTYEQYF	TGTGCCACCAGTGATCCCGGGACTAGCGGCACCTACGAGCAGTACTTC
-	TRBV5-1	-	TRBJ2-3	CASSTGNVRADTQYF	TGCGCCAGCAGCACCGGGAATGTAAGGGCAGATACGCAGTATTTT
-	TRBV7-2	few	TRBJ1-2	CASSLVPGKDGYTF	TGTGCCAGCAGCTTAGTTCCGGGAAAAGATGGCTACACCTTC
-	TRBV5-1	many	TRBJ1-3	CASSLGQAPSGNTIYF	TGCGCCAGCAGCTTAGGCCAGGCTCCCTCTGGAAACACCATATATTTT
-	TRBV11-2	few	TRBJ1-4	CASSFGQLEKLFF	TGTGCCAGCAGCTTTGGTCAGTTAGAAAAACTGTTTTTT
TRBD1	TRBV2	-	TRBJ2-5	CASSDQGASQETQYF	TGTGCCAGCAGTGACCAGGGGGCGTCGCAAGAGACCCAGTACTTC
-	TRBV24-1	many	TRBJ2-1	CATSDQGPNPDEQFF	TGTGCCACCAGTGACCAGGGCCCCAATCCCGATGAGCAGTTCTTC